Presented here are 10 T cell receptor beta chains from one specimen sequenced in a study of T cell responses to AZD1222 COVID-19 vaccine. This table comes from immunoSEQ multiplex PCR, and its TCRdb copy is limited to in-frame clones, with some not included. There are about 160,000 clones in the sample; almost 90% occur only once, and around 6% lies in the top ten. Sequencing used peripheral blood, obtained on day 0 of AZD1222 vaccination. The receptors here all came from an adult in good health.

V gene TRBV28 combines with J gene TRBJ1-3; D gene uncertain. V lost 6 bases and J 0 bases, leaving 18 bases between the germline ends. Germline CDR1 reads MDHEN; CDR2 reads SYDVKM. The CDR3 totals 17 residues. The CDR3 coding sequence is TGTGCCAGCAGCCCTGTAGGGCCCGGGAGCTCTGGAAACACCATATATTTT. Its translation is CASSPVGPGSSGNTIYF.

The table lists this clone with a count of one. The chain combines TRBV7-8 with TRBJ2-1; D uncertain. The V gene lost 1 base and the J gene lost 10 bases, with 8 bases spanning the gap. In germline, CDR1 is SGHVS, CDR2 FQNEAQ. The CDR3 is made up of 12 amino acids. The CDR3 here is CASSLVSAEQFF. As DNA, the CDR3 is TGTGCCAGCAGCTTAGTGAGTGCGGAGCAGTTCTTC.

The V and J genes are TRBV11-1 and TRBJ1-2, with unresolved D. CDR3 length: 15 amino acids. Germline V gene sequence: CDR1 SGHAT, CDR2 FQDESV (reference sequence). Trimming stripped 4 bases from V and 3 bases from J, with 15 bases between. CDR3 in DNA: TGTGCCAGCAGCTGGGCGGACGGGCGAGACTATGGCTACACCTTC. Protein sequence: CASSWADGRDYGYTF.

In nucleotides, the CDR3 is TGTGCCAGCAGCGACCCCAGGATAATGAACACTGAAGCTTTCTTT. It specifies CASSDPRIMNTEAFF. The chain links TRBV5-5 to TRBJ1-1, with D hard to call. Trimming cost V 4 bases and J 0 bases, with 13 bases left between them. Per germline, CDR1 SGHKS and CDR2 YYEKEE (reference sequence). This CDR3 comprises 15 residues.

V is TRBV5-8 and J is TRBJ2-1; 11 bases match TRBD2. J lost 4 bases, V lost 0 bases, and 0 bases had no gene match. Per the germline V gene, CDR1 is SGHTS and CDR2 is YDEGEE. There are 15 residues in the CDR3. The CDR3 loop reads CASSLGLAGYNEQFF. Written as DNA, the CDR3 is TGTGCCAGCAGCTTGGGACTAGCGGGATACAATGAGCAGTTCTTC.

In DNA form, the CDR3 reads TGTGCCAGCAGTTTAATAACTGAAGCTTTCTTT. It specifies CASSLITEAFF. This chain connects TRBV28 to TRBJ1-1; D is ambiguous. This CDR3 region has 11 residues. CDR1 is MDHEN, CDR2 SYDVKM, per germline. Trimming stripped 2 bases from V and 5 bases from J, with 3 bases between.

The genes are TRBV28 and TRBJ1-1; no reliable D call. V lost 6 bases to trimming and J lost 4 bases, with 6 bases between them. Germline CDR1 and CDR2: MDHEN and SYDVKM. This CDR3 comprises 11 residues. CDR3 residues: CASSWTTEAFF. The CDR3 DNA reads TGTGCCAGCAGCTGGACCACTGAAGCTTTCTTT.

This chain uses TRBV28 with TRBJ1-2, with TRBD1 as a possible D gene (5 bases). Germline CDR1 MDHEN, CDR2 SYDVKM. V shed 8 bases and J shed 5 bases, with 15 bases lying between them. There are 13 residues in the CDR3. CDR3: CASSPVGVYGYTF. The CDR3 DNA reads TGTGCCAGCTCCCCAGTAGGGGTTTATGGCTACACCTTC.

This clone was found once. The rearrangement links TRBV28 to TRBJ2-7; D call uncertain. V was trimmed by 3 bases and J by 4 bases, leaving 7 bases between them. The CDR3 loop spans 12 amino acids. CDR1 and CDR2 from the germline V gene are MDHEN and SYDVKM. The chain's CDR3 is CASSFSQYEQYF. The DNA for the CDR3 is TGTGCCAGCAGTTTTTCCCAATACGAGCAGTACTTC.

The V call is TRBV28, the J call TRBJ1-5; 8 bases line up with TRBD1. Germline V gene data show CDR1 as MDHEN and CDR2 as SYDVKM. Germline trimming cut 8 bases from V and 4 bases from J; bases unmatched to any gene: 4. CDR3 length: 13 amino acids. As DNA, the CDR3 is TGTGCCAGCCGGACAGGGCCTAATCAGCCCCAGCATTTT. Its protein product is CASRTGPNQPQHF.